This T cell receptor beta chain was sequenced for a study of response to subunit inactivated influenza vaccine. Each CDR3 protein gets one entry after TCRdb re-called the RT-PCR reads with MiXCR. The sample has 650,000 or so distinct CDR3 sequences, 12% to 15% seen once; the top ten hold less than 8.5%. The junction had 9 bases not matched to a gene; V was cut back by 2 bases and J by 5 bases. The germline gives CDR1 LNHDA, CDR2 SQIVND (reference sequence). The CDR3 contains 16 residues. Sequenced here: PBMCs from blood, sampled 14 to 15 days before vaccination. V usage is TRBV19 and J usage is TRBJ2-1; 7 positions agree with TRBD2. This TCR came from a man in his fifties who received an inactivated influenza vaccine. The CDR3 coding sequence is TGTGCCAGTAGTATATATTCTGGCGGGGGAAACAATGAGCAGTTCTTC. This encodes CASSIYSGGGNNEQFF.